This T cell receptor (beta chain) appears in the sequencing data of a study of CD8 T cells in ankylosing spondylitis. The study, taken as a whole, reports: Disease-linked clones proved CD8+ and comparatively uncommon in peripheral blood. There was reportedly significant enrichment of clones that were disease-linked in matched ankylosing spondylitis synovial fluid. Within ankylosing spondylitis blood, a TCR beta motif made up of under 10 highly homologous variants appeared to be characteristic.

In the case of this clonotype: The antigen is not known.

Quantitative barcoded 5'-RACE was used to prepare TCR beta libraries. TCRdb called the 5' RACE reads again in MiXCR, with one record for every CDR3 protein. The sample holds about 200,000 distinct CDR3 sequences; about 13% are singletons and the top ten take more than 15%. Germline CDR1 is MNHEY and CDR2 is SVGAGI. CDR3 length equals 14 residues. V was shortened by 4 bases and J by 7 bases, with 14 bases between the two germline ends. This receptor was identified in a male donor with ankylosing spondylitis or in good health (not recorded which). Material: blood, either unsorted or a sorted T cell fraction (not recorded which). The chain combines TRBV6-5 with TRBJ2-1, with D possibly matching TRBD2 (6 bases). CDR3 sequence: CASSSLDRGNEQFF. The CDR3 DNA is TGTGCCAGCAGTTCTTTGGACCGGGGGAATGAGCAGTTCTTC.